The 8 T cell receptor beta chains reported below all come from one sample, sequenced in a study of persistence of HIV-infected CD4 T cells. Overlapping HIV-1 Gag 15-mer peptides at roughly 1 ug per peptide per mL were used. Memory cells lacking CD40L and CD69 with high CD45RO were sorted. Sequencing used immunoSEQ version 4 in survey mode. The assay was immunoSEQ multiplex PCR, and TCRdb's table has in-frame clones only and misses some. Here the sample spans about 40,000 clones, approximately 80% being singletons. The antigens these receptors bind are not known. Specimen: CD4+ T cells sorted from PBMCs after roughly 18-hour stimulation, collected from a patient who received antiretroviral therapy. The receptors shown here come from an adult man with HIV who was CMV-seropositive.

This clone was observed a single time. The junction and the germline gene differ at one end; a read error may be behind it. The V call is TRBV9, the J call TRBJ2-1, with D unresolved. There are 17 residues in the CDR3. CDR1 is SGDLS and CDR2 is YYNGEE in the germline V gene. CDR3: CASSAQSDTSSFNEQFF. Written as DNA, the CDR3 is TGTGCCAGCAGCGCCCAGAGTGACACATCTTCCTTCAATGAGCAGTTCTTC. The full variable domain, completed using reference TRBV9 and TRBJ2-1, is DSGVTQTPKHLITATGQRVTLRCSPRSGDLSVYWYQQSLDQGLQFLIQYYNGEERAKGNILERFSAQQFPDLHSELNLSSLELGDSALYFCASSAQSDTSSFNEQFFGPGTRLTVL.

The chain joins TRBV19 to TRBJ1-3; D gene unclear. This CDR3 region has 14 residues. The V end was cut by 5 bases, the J end by 0 bases, with 8 bases between. Germline V gene sequence: CDR1 LNHDA, CDR2 SQIVND (reference sequence). The CDR3 reads CASSRGSSGNTIYF. In DNA, the CDR3 is TGTGCCAGTAGTCGGGGAAGCTCTGGAAACACCATATATTTT.

The chain combines TRBV5-1 with TRBJ2-7; perhaps TRBD1 as D (5 bases). The CDR3 totals 14 residues. Between the trimmed V and J ends, which lost 5 bases and 5 bases, there was a span of 17 bases. Germline V gene sequence: CDR1 SGHRS, CDR2 YFSETQ. The CDR3: CASRPGPIRDEQYF. DNA of the CDR3: TGCGCCAGCAGGCCCGGACCCATCAGGGACGAGCAGTACTTC.

The chain links TRBV7-2 to TRBJ2-3, with 12 bases lining up with TRBD2. V was clipped by 5 bases and J by 6 bases; unmatched bases: 9. Germline-derived CDR1 and CDR2 are SGHTA and FQGNSA. This CDR3 has 16 residues. CDR3 in amino acids: CASSTRGLAGFDTQYF. The DNA for the CDR3 is TGTGCCAGCAGCACTAGGGGACTAGCGGGTTTCGATACGCAGTATTTT.

The genes are TRBV5-4 and TRBJ1-6; 10 bases match TRBD1. This CDR3 comprises 14 residues. The ends lost 4 bases at V and 11 bases at J; junction bases unmatched: 6. From germline, CDR1 is SGHNT and CDR2 YYREEE (reference sequence). The CDR3 region is CASSMGQGQTPLHF. As DNA, the CDR3 is TGTGCCAGCAGCATGGGACAGGGGCAGACACCCCTCCACTTT. Drawing the rest from reference TRBV5-4 and TRBJ1-6, the complete variable domain is ETGVTQSPTHLIKTRGQQVTLRCSSQSGHNTVSWYQQALGQGPQFIFQYYREEENGRGNFPPRFSGLQFPNYSSELNVNALELDDSALYLCASSMGQGQTPLHFGNGTRLTVT.

This clone appeared a single time. This chain uses TRBV3-1 (or the pseudogene TRBV3-2) with TRBJ2-2; D gene unclear. The CDR3 consists of 15 residues. Germline assignment: CDR1 LGHDT and CDR2 YNNKEL (reference sequence). V lost 3 bases and J lost 3, with 11 bases in between. CDR3 DNA sequence: TGTGCCAGCAGCCATCATGTCTCCGACACCGGGGAGCTGTTTTTT. Translating gives CASSHHVSDTGELFF.

This chain links TRBV5-1 with TRBJ1-6; 9 nucleotides agree with TRBD1. From germline, CDR1 is SGHRS and CDR2 YFSETQ. The CDR3 covers 15 residues. V was clipped by 4 bases and J by 9 bases; unmatched bases: 8. The chain's CDR3 is CASSMRTGDSSPLHF. The CDR3 DNA reads TGCGCCAGCAGCATGCGGACAGGGGACTCTTCACCCCTCCACTTT.

The chain has TRBV16 and TRBJ1-2; 7 bases agree with TRBD1. V was clipped by 6 bases and J by 4 bases; unmatched bases: 14. The CDR3 length is 16 residues. Per germline, CDR1 KGHSY and CDR2 FQNENV. CDR3 region: CASSLFQTGAGYGYTF. CDR3 sequence (DNA): TGTGCCAGCAGTCTATTTCAAACAGGGGCAGGCTATGGCTACACCTTC.